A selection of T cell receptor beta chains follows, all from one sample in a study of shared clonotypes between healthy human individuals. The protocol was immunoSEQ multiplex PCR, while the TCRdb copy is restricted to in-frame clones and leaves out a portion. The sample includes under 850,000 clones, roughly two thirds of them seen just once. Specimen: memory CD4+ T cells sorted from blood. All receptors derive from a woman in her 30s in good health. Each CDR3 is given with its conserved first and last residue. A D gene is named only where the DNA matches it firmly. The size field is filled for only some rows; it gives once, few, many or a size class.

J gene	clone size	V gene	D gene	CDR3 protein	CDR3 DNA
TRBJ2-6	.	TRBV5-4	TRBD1	CASSYSGGFSGANVLTF	TGTGCCAGCAGCTACTCAGGGGGCTTCTCTGGGGCCAACGTCCTGACTTTC
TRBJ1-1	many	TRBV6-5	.	CASGTSRGVHTEAFF	TGTGCCAGCGGCACATCCAGGGGAGTACACACTGAAGCTTTCTTT
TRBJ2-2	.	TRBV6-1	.	CASSLTANTGELFF	TGTGCCAGCAGCCTGACTGCGAACACCGGGGAGCTGTTTTTT
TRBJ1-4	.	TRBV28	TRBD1	CASRSPGQGNEKLFF	TGTGCCAGCAGGTCGCCGGGACAGGGAAATGAAAAACTGTTTTTT
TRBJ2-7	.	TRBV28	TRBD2	CASSHTSGGYYEQYF	TGTGCCAGCAGCCATACTAGCGGGGGTTACTACGAGCAGTACTTC
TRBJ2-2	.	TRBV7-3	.	CASGTHGGTGELFF	TGTGCCAGCGGCACCCATGGAGGCACCGGGGAGCTGTTTTTT
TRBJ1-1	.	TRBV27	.	CASSFRRNTEAFF	TGTGCCAGCAGTTTTCGGAGGAACACTGAAGCTTTCTTT
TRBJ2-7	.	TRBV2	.	CASSGPGGGVGEQYF	TGTGCCAGCAGCGGCCCCGGAGGAGGGGTTGGCGAGCAGTACTTC
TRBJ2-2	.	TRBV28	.	CASSLHTTTGELFF	TGTGCCAGCAGTCTGCACACCACAACCGGGGAGCTGTTTTTT
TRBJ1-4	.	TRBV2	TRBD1	CASSAQGPATNEKLFF	TGTGCCAGCAGTGCACAGGGGCCTGCAACTAATGAAAAACTGTTTTTT
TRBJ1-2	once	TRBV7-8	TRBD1	CASRSGTATNYGYTF	TGTGCCAGCAGAAGCGGGACAGCAACTAACTATGGCTACACCTTC
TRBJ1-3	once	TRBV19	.	CATRSQDRAGNTIYF	TGTGCCACCAGATCACAGGACCGGGCGGGAAACACCATATATTTT
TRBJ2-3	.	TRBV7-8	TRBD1	CASSQRDRSFSTDTQYF	TGTGCCAGCAGCCAAAGGGACAGGTCCTTCAGCACAGATACGCAGTATTTT
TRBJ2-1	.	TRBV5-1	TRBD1	CASSMGQGASEQFF	TGCGCCAGCAGCATGGGACAGGGGGCTTCTGAGCAGTTCTTC
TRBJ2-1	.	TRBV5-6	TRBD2	CASSFRLAEQFF	TGTGCCAGCAGCTTCAGACTAGCGGAGCAGTTCTTC
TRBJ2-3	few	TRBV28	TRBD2	CASATSGYTDTQYF	TGTGCCAGCGCCACTAGCGGGTACACAGATACGCAGTATTTT
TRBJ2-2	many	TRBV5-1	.	CASSGGGNTGELFF	TGCGCCAGCAGCGGTGGGGGGAACACCGGGGAGCTGTTTTTT
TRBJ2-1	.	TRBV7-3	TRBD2	CASSLMPSGRVNEQFF	TGTGCCAGCAGCTTAATGCCTAGCGGGAGAGTAAATGAGCAGTTCTTC
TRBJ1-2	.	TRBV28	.	CASSLMAGDGYTF	TGTGCCAGCAGTTTAATGGCAGGGGATGGCTACACCTTC
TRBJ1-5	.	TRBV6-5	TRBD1	CASSYGRGSNQPQHF	TGTGCCAGCAGTTACGGCAGGGGGAGCAATCAGCCCCAGCATTTT
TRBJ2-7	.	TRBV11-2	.	CASSFSDTSSYEQYF	TGTGCCAGCAGCTTCTCGGACACGAGCTCCTACGAGCAGTACTTC
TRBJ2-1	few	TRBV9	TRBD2	CASSVELGGSWNEQFF	TGTGCCAGCAGCGTAGAACTTGGCGGGAGTTGGAATGAGCAGTTCTTC
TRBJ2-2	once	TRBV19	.	CASSIQGGAGELFF	TGTGCCAGTAGTATACAGGGAGGCGCCGGGGAGCTGTTTTTT
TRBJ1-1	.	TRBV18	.	CASSPGAGTNTEAFF	TGTGCCAGCTCACCCGGTGCCGGGACTAACACTGAAGCTTTCTTT
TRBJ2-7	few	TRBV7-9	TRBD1	CASSFRQGQFYEQYF	TGTGCCAGCAGCTTTAGACAGGGGCAATTCTACGAGCAGTACTTC
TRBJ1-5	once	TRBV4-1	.	CASSPRGLHSDQPQHF	TGCGCCAGCAGCCCCCGGGGCCTTCATTCCGATCAGCCCCAGCATTTT
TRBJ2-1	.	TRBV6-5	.	CASSYGYLSKLNEQFF	TGTGCCAGCAGTTACGGATATCTCTCAAAACTCAATGAGCAGTTCTTC
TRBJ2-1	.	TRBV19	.	CASSTGQRLSEQFF	TGTGCCAGTAGTACCGGACAGCGGCTTAGCGAGCAGTTCTTC
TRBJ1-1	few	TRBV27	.	CASSKSGGSAEAFF	TGTGCCAGCAGCAAATCGGGGGGGTCGGCTGAAGCTTTCTTT
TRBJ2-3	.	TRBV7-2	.	CASSAGTTDTQYF	TGTGCCAGCAGCGCCGGGACCACAGATACGCAGTATTTT
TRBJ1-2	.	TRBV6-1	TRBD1	CASTTDRGYGYTF	TGTGCCAGCACCACGGACAGGGGCTATGGCTACACCTTC
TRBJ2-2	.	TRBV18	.	CASKTVTKELFF	TGTGCCAGCAAGACCGTGACGAAGGAGCTGTTTTTT
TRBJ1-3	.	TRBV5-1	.	CASSWGRNSGNTIYF	TGCGCCAGCAGCTGGGGACGGAACTCTGGAAACACCATATATTTT
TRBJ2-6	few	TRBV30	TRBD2	CAWTLGGSGANVLTF	TGTGCCTGGACCCTGGGGGGGTCTGGGGCCAACGTCCTGACTTTC
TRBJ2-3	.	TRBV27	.	CASRAAHTTDTQYF	TGTGCCAGCCGCGCGGCGCACACCACAGATACGCAGTATTTT
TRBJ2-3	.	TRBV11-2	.	CASSLGGSDTQYF	TGTGCCAGCAGCTTAGGGGGCTCAGATACGCAGTATTTT
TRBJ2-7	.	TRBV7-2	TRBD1	CASSLLGQGASEQYF	TGTGCCAGCAGCTTACTGGGACAGGGGGCATCCGAGCAGTACTTC
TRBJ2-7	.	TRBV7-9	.	CASSSHQGKVYEQYF	TGTGCCAGCAGCTCGCACCAAGGGAAAGTTTACGAGCAGTACTTC
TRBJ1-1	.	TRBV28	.	CASSLKEYTEAFF	TGTGCCAGCAGTTTAAAGGAATACACTGAAGCTTTCTTT
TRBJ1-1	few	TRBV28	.	CASSLRPGAGNTEAFF	TGTGCCAGCAGTTTACGGCCAGGGGCGGGGAACACTGAAGCTTTCTTT
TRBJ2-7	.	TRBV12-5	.	CASGLGGGYEQYF	TGTGCTAGTGGTTTGGGTGGGGGATACGAGCAGTACTTC
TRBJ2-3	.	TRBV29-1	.	CSVDGTDTDTQYF	TGCAGCGTTGACGGGACGGACACAGATACGCAGTATTTT
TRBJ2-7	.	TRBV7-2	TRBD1	CASSLQAGQVYEQYF	TGTGCCAGCAGCTTACAGGCGGGACAGGTGTACGAGCAGTACTTC
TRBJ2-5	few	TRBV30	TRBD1	CAWSPTGQETQYF	TGTGCCTGGAGTCCGACAGGGCAAGAGACCCAGTACTTC